Listed below are T cell receptor beta chains from one sample, sequenced in a study of CD8 T cells in Susac syndrome. MiXCR was run by TCRdb on the immunoSEQ multiplex PCR reads, yielding one entry per CDR3 protein. The profile shows fewer than 350,000 distinct CDR3 sequences, about 89% of them singletons. The sample comprised CD8+ T cells from PBMCs. All receptors come from a human donor with multiple sclerosis. Each CDR3 is given with its conserved first and last residue. D genes are given only for firm matches. Some rows have no size entry. The others give once, few or many, or a class for an expanded clone.

D	V	J	size	CDR3	DNA
.	TRBV7-9	TRBJ2-1	.	CASSVPPAGSLTYNEQFF	TGTGCCAGCAGCGTACCCCCGGCGGGGTCCCTAACCTACAATGAGCAGTTCTTC
.	TRBV28	TRBJ1-1	.	CASSLGGPRTEAFF	TGTGCCAGCAGTTTAGGTGGGCCGAGGACTGAAGCTTTCTTT
.	TRBV28	TRBJ2-7	.	CASSFTVSSYEQYF	TGTGCCAGCAGTTTTACAGTGAGCTCCTACGAGCAGTACTTC
.	TRBV15	TRBJ2-3	.	CATSREADTQYF	TGTGCCACCAGCAGGGAGGCGGATACGCAGTATTTT
.	TRBV20-1	TRBJ2-7	.	CSARTIASLALYEQYF	TGCAGTGCCCGAACGATAGCGAGTCTGGCCCTCTACGAGCAGTACTTC
.	TRBV5-4	TRBJ2-7	.	CASSLAEEQYF	TGTGCCAGCAGCTTGGCCGAGGAGCAGTACTTC
TRBD1	TRBV27	TRBJ2-1	.	CASSFGTGWPYNEQFF	TGTGCCAGCAGTTTTGGGACAGGGTGGCCCTACAATGAGCAGTTCTTC
.	TRBV19	TRBJ2-1	once	CASSTDGSKGDEQFF	TGTGCCAGTAGTACCGACGGGAGTAAGGGCGATGAGCAGTTCTTC
.	TRBV7-8	TRBJ1-5	.	CASSIGSNQPQHF	TGTGCCAGCAGCATTGGTAGCAATCAGCCCCAGCATTTT
TRBD1	TRBV20-1	TRBJ1-1	.	CSAKETGMNTEAFF	TGCAGTGCTAAGGAGACAGGGATGAACACTGAAGCTTTCTTT
.	TRBV4-1	TRBJ2-5	few	CASSQAGGQETQYF	TGCGCCAGCAGCCAAGCAGGCGGACAAGAGACCCAGTACTTC
TRBD2	TRBV7-3	TRBJ2-7	.	CASSPIGGRGSYEQYF	TGTGCCAGCAGCCCTATCGGCGGGAGGGGGTCCTACGAGCAGTACTTC
.	TRBV10-3	TRBJ1-4	.	CAISEGLNEKLFF	TGTGCCATCAGTGAGGGGCTTAATGAAAAACTGTTTTTT
.	TRBV15	TRBJ2-2	once	CATSRGSGELFF	TGTGCCACCAGCAGAGGTAGCGGGGAGCTGTTTTTT
.	TRBV7-2	TRBJ2-5	.	CASSFIFSGGETQYF	TGTGCCAGCAGCTTCATATTCAGCGGCGGAGAGACCCAGTACTTC
.	TRBV6-2/TRBV6-3	TRBJ2-3	.	CASSRTTDTQYF	TGTGCCAGCAGCAGGACCACAGATACGCAGTATTTT
.	TRBV20-1	TRBJ1-5	.	CSARVDRINQPQHF	TGCAGTGCTAGAGTAGACAGGATCAATCAGCCCCAGCATTTT
.	TRBV20-1	TRBJ2-7	once	CSAREAGPEQYF	TGCAGTGCTAGAGAGGCGGGGCCCGAGCAGTACTTC
.	TRBV19	TRBJ1-2	.	CASSIDLNGYTF	TGTGCCAGTAGTATTGATTTAAATGGCTACACCTTC
TRBD2	TRBV7-3	TRBJ2-7	.	CASSFTRRGDEQYF	TGTGCCAGCAGCTTCACCCGCCGGGGGGACGAGCAGTACTTC
.	TRBV29-1	TRBJ2-5	.	CSVEEWETQYF	TGCAGCGTTGAAGAGTGGGAGACCCAGTACTTC
TRBD2	TRBV9	TRBJ2-1	.	CASSTTSGSYNEQFF	TGTGCCAGCAGCACGACTAGCGGGAGTTACAATGAGCAGTTCTTC
TRBD1	TRBV9	TRBJ1-2	.	CASSVGQGPYYGYTF	TGTGCCAGCAGCGTAGGACAGGGGCCCTACTATGGCTACACCTTC
.	TRBV12-3/TRBV12-4	TRBJ1-5	.	CASSSNQRGPQHF	TGTGCCAGCAGTTCTAACCAACGGGGGCCCCAGCATTTT
.	TRBV28	TRBJ2-3	.	CASSVATSTDTQYF	TGTGCCAGCAGTGTAGCGACCAGCACAGATACGCAGTATTTT
.	TRBV6-5	TRBJ1-2	.	CASSFGRELANYGYTF	TGTGCCAGCAGTTTTGGCAGGGAACTAGCTAACTATGGCTACACCTTC
TRBD1	TRBV6-6	TRBJ2-7	.	CASRPDRVCQYF	TGTGCCAGCAGACCCGACAGGGTTTGCCAGTACTTC
.	TRBV5-5	TRBJ2-5	few	CASSLTKTQYF	TGTGCCAGCAGCTTGACGAAGACCCAGTACTTC
.	TRBV6-6	TRBJ2-7	.	CASSYSEGAVEQYF	TGTGCCAGCAGTTACTCTGAGGGAGCGGTCGAGCAGTACTTC
TRBD1	TRBV6-1	TRBJ1-1	.	CASSPTGTGGPNTEAFF	TGTGCCAGCAGCCCCACCGGGACAGGGGGCCCGAACACTGAAGCTTTCTTT
.	TRBV28	TRBJ1-2	once	CASTAVWTNYGYTF	TGTGCCAGCACCGCTGTATGGACTAACTATGGCTACACCTTC
.	TRBV4-2	TRBJ2-7	.	CASSQESGGPNYEQYF	TGTGCCAGCAGCCAAGAGTCCGGGGGCCCGAACTACGAGCAGTACTTC
.	TRBV12-3/TRBV12-4	TRBJ2-2	few	CASSRAGELFF	TGTGCCAGCAGCCGCGCCGGGGAGCTGTTTTTT
.	TRBV4-3	TRBJ2-2	.	CASSQTGLRTGELFF	TGCGCCAGCAGCCAAACCGGGCTCAGGACCGGGGAGCTGTTTTTT
.	TRBV20-1	TRBJ2-3	once	CSAGSTDTQYF	TGCAGTGCTGGAAGTACAGATACGCAGTATTTT
.	TRBV12-3/TRBV12-4	TRBJ2-3	few	CASSSGLGTDTQYF	TGTGCCAGCAGTTCGGGTTTGGGCACAGATACGCAGTATTTT